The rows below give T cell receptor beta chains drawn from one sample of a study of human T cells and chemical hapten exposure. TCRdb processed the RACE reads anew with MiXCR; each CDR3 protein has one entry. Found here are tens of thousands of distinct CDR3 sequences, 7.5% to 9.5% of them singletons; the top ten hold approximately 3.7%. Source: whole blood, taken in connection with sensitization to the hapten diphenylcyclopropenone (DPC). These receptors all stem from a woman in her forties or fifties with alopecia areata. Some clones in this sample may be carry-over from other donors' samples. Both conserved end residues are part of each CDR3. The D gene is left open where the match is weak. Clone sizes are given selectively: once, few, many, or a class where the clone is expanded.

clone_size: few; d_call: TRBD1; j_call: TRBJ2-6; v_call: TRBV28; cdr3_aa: CASSPGQAGANVLTF; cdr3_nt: TGTGCCAGCAGCCCCGGACAGGCTGGGGCCAACGTCCTGACTTTC
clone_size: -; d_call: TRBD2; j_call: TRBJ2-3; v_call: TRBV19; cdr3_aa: CASSTPSGRSDTQYF; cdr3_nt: TGTGCCAGTAGTACCCCCAGCGGGAGGTCAGATACGCAGTATTTT
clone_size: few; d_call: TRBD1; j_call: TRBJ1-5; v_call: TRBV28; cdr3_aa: CASSSLQGGNQPQHF; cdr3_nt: TGTGCCAGCAGTTCCCTGCAGGGGGGCAATCAGCCCCAGCATTTT
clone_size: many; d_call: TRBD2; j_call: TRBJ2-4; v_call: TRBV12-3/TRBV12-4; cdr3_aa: CASSFAGAGKNIQYF; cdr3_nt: TGTGCCAGCAGTTTTGCGGGAGCGGGGAAAAACATTCAGTACTTC
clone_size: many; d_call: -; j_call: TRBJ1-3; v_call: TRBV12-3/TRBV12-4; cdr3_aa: CANNRGGTIYF; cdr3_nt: TGTGCCAACAATCGCGGAGGCACCATATATTTT
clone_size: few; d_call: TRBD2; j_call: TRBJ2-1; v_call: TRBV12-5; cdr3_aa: CASGSATSREQFF; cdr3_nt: TGTGCTAGTGGTTCGGCGACTAGCCGGGAGCAGTTCTTC
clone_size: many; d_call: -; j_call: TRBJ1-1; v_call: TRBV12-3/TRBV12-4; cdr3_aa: CASSLSGEKAFF; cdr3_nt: TGTGCCAGCAGTTTAAGCGGGGAGAAAGCTTTCTTT
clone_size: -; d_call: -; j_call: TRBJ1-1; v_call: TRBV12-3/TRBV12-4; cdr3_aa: CASRSYQRGTEAFF; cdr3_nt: TGTGCCAGCCGGTCGTACCAGCGGGGGACTGAAGCTTTCTTT
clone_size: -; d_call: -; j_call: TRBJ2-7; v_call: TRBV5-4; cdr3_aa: CASSPRGRPTHEQYF; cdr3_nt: TGTGCCAGCAGCCCCAGGGGACGGCCTACCCACGAGCAGTACTTC
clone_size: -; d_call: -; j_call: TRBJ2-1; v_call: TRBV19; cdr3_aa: CASTRDSAFNEQFF; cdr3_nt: TGTGCCAGCACCCGGGACTCAGCTTTCAATGAGCAGTTCTTC
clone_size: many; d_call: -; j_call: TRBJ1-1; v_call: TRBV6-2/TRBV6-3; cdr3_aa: CASTKYTAGITEAFF; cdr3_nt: TGTGCCAGCACCAAATACACGGCGGGGATCACTGAAGCTTTCTTT
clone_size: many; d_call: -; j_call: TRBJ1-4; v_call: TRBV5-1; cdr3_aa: CASSLDREGEKLFF; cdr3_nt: TGCGCCAGCAGCTTGGACAGGGAGGGCGAAAAACTGTTTTTT
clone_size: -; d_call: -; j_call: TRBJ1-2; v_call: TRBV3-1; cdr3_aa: CASSPLAERVYTF; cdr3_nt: TGTGCCAGCAGCCCTTTGGCGGAGCGTGTCTACACCTTC
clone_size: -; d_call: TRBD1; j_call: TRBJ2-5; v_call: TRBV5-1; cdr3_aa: CASSVTGGARSETQYF; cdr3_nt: TGCGCCAGCAGCGTAACAGGGGGCGCAAGGAGTGAGACCCAGTACTTC
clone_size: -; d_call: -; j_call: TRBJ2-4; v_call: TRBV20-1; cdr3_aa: CSAREDSLAKNIQYF; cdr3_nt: TGCAGTGCTAGAGAAGACTCTTTAGCCAAAAACATTCAGTACTTC
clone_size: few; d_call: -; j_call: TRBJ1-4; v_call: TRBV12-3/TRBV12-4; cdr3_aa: CASGSYEKLFF; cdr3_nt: TGTGCCAGCGGATCATATGAAAAACTGTTTTTT
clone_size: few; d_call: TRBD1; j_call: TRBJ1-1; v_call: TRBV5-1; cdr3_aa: CASSQGQERAFF; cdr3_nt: TGCGCCAGCAGCCAGGGACAGGAACGAGCTTTCTTT
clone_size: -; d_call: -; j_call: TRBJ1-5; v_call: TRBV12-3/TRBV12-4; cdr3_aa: CASSLDRADQPQHF; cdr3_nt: TGTGCCAGCAGTTTAGACAGGGCTGATCAGCCCCAGCATTTT
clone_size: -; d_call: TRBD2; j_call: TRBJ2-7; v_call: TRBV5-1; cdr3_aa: CASSFGTGLAAGEQYF; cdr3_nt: TGCGCCAGCAGCTTCGGAACGGGACTAGCGGCTGGTGAGCAGTACTTC
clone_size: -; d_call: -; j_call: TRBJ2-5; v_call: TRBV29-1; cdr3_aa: CSVLDGTETQYF; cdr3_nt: TGCAGCGTTCTGGACGGGACGGAGACCCAGTACTTC
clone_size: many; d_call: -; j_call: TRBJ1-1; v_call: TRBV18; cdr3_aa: CASSPEVNTEAFF; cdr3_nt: TGTGCCAGCTCACCGGAGGTGAACACTGAAGCTTTCTTT
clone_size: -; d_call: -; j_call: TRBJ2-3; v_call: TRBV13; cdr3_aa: CASSLEGREDTQYF; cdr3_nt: TGTGCCAGCAGCTTAGAAGGGAGAGAGGATACGCAGTATTTT